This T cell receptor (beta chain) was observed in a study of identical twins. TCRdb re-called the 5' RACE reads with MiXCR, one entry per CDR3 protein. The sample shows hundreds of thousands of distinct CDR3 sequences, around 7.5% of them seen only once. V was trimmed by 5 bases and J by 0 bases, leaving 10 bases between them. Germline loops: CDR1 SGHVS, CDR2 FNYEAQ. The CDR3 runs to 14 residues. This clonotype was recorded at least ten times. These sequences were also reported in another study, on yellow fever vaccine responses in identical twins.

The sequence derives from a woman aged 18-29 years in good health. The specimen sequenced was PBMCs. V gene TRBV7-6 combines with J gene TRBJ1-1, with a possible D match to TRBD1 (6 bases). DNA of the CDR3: TGTGCCAGCAGCCGGACAGACGTGAACACTGAAGCTTTCTTT. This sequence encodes CASSRTDVNTEAFF.